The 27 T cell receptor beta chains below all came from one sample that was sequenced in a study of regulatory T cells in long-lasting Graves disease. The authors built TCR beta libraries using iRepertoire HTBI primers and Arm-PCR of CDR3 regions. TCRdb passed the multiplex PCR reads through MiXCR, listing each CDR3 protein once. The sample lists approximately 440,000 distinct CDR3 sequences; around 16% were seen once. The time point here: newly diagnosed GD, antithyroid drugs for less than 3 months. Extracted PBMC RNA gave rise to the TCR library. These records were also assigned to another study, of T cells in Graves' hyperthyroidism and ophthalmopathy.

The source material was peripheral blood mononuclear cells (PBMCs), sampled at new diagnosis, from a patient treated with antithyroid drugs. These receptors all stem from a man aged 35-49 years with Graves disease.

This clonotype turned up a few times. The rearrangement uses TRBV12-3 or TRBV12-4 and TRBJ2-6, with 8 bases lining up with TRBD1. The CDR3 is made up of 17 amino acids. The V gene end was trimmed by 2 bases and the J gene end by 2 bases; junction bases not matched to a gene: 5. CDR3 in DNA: TGTGCCAGCAGTTTACTTAGGACAGGGACTGGGGCCAACGTCCTGACTTTC. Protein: CASSLLRTGTGANVLTF.

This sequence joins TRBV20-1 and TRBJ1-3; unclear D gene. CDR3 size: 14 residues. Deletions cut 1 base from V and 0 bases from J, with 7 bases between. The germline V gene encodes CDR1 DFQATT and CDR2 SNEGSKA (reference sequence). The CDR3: CSARGPVSGNTIYF. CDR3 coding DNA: TGCAGTGCTAGAGGGCCAGTCTCTGGAAACACCATATATTTT.

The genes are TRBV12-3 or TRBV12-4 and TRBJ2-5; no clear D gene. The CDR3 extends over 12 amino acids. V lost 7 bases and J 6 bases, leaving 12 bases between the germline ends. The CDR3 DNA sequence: TGTGCCAGCAACCCCCCATCCAAGACCCAGTACTTC. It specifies CASNPPSKTQYF.

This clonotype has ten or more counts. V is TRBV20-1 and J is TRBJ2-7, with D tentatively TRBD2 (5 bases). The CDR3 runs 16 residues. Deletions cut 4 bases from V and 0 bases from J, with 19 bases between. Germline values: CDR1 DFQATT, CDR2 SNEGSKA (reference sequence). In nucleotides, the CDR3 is TGCAGTGCTAAAACTGTACTCGCGGGCTTCTCCTACGAGCAGTACTTC. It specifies CSAKTVLAGFSYEQYF.

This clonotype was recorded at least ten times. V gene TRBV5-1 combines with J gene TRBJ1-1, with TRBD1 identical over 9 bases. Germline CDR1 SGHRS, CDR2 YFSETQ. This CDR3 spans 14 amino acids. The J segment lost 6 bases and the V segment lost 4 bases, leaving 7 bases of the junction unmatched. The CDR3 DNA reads TGCGCCAGCAGCGTGGGACAGGGAGTTCCTGAAGCTTTCTTT. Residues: CASSVGQGVPEAFF.

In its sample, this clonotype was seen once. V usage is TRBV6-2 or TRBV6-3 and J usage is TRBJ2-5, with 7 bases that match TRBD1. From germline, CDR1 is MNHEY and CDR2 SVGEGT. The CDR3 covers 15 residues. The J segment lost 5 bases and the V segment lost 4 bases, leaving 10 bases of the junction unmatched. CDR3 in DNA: TGTGCCAGCAGTTTACGACAGGGCGGGTCGGAGACCCAGTACTTC. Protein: CASSLRQGGSETQYF.

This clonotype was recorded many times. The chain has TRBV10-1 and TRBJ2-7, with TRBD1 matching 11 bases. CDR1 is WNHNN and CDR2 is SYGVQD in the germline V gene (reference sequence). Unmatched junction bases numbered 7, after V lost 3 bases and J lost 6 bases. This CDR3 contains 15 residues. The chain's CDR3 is CASSELGTGGSEQYF. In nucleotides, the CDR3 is TGCGCCAGCAGTGAATTAGGGACAGGGGGATCCGAGCAGTACTTC.

The CDR3 sequence is CASSVSRNTGELFF. CDR3 nucleotides: TGTGCCAGCAGCGTAAGCCGGAACACCGGGGAGCTGTTTTTT. V gene TRBV9 combines with J gene TRBJ2-2, with D uncertain. The CDR3 length is 14 residues. Germline V gene sequence: CDR1 SGDLS, CDR2 YYNGEE. V lost 1 base to trimming and J lost 1 base, with 5 bases between them.

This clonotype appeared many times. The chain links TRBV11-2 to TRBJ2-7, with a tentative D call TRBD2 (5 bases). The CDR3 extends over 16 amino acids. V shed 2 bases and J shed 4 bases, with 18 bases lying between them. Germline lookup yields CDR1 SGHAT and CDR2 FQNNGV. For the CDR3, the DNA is TGTGCCAGCAGCTTACATGCGGGCCGAGCGTTGTACGAGCAGTACTTC. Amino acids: CASSLHAGRALYEQYF.

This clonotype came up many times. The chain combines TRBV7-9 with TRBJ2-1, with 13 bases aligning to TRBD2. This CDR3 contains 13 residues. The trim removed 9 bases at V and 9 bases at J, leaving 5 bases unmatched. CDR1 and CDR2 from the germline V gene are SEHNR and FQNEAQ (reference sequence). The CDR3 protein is CASTSGRAGEQFF. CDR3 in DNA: TGTGCCAGTACTAGCGGGAGGGCCGGTGAGCAGTTCTTC.

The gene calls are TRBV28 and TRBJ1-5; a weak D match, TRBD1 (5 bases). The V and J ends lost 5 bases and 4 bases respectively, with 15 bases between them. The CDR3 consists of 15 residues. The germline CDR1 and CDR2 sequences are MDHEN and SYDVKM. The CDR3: CASSEFKGENQPQHF. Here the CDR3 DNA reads TGTGCCAGCAGTGAATTTAAAGGGGAAAATCAGCCCCAGCATTTT.

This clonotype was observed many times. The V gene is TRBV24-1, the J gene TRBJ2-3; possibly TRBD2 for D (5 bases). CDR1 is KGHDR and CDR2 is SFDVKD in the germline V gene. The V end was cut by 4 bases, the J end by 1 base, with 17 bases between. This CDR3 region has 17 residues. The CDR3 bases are TGTGCCACCAGTGACCGTACGGGGATTTGGGGCACAGATACGCAGTATTTT. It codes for CATSDRTGIWGTDTQYF.

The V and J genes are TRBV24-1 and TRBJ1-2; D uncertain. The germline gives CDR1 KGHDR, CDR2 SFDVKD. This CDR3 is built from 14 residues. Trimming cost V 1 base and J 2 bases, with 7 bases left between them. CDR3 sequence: CATSDFPRNYGYTF. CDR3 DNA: TGTGCCACCAGTGATTTCCCGCGAAACTATGGCTACACCTTC.

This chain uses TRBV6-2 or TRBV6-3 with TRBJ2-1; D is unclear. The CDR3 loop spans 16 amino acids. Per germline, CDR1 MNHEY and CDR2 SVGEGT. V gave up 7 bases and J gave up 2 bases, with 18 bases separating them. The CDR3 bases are TGTGCCAGCAAGGATCCTGCGGCGAATACCTACAATGAGCAGTTCTTC. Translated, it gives CASKDPAANTYNEQFF.

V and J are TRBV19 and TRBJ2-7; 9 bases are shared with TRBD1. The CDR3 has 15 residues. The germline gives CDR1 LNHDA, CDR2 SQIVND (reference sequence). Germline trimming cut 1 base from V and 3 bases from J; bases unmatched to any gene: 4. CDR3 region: CASSIGRDRDYEQYF. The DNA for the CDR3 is TGTGCCAGTAGTATAGGACGGGACAGGGACTACGAGCAGTACTTC. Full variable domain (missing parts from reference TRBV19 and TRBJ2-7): DGGITQSPKYLFRKEGQNVTLSCEQNLNHDAMYWYRQDPGQGLRLIYYSQIVNDFQKGDIAEGYSVSREKKESFPLTVTSAQKNPTAFYLCASSIGRDRDYEQYFGPGTRLTVT.

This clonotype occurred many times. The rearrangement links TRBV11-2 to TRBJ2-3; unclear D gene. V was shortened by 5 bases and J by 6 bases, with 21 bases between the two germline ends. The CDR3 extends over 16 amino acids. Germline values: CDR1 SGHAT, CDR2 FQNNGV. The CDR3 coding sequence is TGTGCCAGCAGCCCCCTAATGGCGGATGCACTTGATACGCAGTATTTT. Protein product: CASSPLMADALDTQYF. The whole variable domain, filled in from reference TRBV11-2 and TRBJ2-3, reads EAGVAQSPRYKIIEKRQSVAFWCNPISGHATLYWYQQILGQGPKLLIQFQNNGVVDDSQLPKDRFSAERLKGVDSTLKIQPAKLEDSAVYLCASSPLMADALDTQYFGPGTRLTVL.

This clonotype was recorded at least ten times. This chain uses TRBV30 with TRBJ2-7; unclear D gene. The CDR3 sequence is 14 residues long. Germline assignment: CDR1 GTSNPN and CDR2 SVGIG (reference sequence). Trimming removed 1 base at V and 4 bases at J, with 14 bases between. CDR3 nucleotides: TGTGCCTGGAGTGGACTGGGCGATGGTTACGAGCAGTACTTC. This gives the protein CAWSGLGDGYEQYF.

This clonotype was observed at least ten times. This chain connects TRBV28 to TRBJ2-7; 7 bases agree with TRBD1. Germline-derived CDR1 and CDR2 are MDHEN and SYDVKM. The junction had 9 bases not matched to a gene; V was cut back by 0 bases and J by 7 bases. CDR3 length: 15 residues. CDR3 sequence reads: CASSLWRQGNREQYF. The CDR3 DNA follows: TGTGCCAGCAGTTTATGGAGACAGGGCAACAGGGAGCAGTACTTC. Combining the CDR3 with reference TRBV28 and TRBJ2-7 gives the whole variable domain DVKVTQSSRYLVKRTGEKVFLECVQDMDHENMFWYRQDPGLGLRLIYFSYDVKMKEKGDIPEGYSVSREKKERFSLILESASTNQTSMYLCASSLWRQGNREQYFGPGTRLTVT.

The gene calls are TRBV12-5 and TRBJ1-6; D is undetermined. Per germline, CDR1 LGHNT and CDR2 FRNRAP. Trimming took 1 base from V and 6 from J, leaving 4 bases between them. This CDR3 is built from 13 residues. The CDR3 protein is CASGLGANSPLHF. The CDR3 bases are TGTGCTAGTGGTTTGGGAGCTAATTCACCCCTCCACTTT.

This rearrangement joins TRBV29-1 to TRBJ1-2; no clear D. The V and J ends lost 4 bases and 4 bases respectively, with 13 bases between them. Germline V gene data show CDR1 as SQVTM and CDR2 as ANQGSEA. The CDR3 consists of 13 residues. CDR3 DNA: TGCAGCGTTGCGCACAGTACCTCCTATGGCTACACCTTC. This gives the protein CSVAHSTSYGYTF.

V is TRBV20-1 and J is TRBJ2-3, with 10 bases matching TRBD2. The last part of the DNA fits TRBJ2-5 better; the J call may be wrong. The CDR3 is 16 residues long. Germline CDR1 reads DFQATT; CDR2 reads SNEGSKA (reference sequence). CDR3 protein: CSASRLAGVRVETQYF. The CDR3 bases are TGCAGTGCTAGTCGGCTAGCGGGAGTTAGGGTAGAGACCCAGTACTTC.

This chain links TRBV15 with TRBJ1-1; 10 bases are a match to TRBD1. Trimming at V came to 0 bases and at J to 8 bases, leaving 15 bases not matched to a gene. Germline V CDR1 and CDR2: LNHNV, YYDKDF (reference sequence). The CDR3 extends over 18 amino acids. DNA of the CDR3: TGTGCCACCAGCAGAGATGCGACCGGGACAGGGGTTAGTGGGGAAGCTTTCTTT. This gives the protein CATSRDATGTGVSGEAFF.

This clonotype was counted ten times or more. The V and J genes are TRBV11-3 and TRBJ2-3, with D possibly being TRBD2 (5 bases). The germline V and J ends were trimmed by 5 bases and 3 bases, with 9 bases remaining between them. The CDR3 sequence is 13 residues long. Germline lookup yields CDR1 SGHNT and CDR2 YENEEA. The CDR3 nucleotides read TGTGCCAGCAGCCGGACGGGGACAGATACGCAGTATTTT. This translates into CASSRTGTDTQYF.

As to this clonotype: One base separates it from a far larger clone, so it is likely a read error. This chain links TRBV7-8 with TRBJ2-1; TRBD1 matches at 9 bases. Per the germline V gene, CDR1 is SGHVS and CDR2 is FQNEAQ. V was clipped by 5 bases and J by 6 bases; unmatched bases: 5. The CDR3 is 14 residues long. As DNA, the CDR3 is TGTGCCAGCAGCCCCGGGACAGGGCCCAATGAGCAGTTCTTC. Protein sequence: CASSPGTGPNEQFF.

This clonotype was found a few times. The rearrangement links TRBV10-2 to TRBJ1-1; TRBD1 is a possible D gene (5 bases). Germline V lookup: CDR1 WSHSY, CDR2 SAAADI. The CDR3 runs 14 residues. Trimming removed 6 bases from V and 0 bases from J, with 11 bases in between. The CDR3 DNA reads TGCGCCAGCAGGGCGAGACAGTTGAACACTGAAGCTTTCTTT. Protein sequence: CASRARQLNTEAFF.

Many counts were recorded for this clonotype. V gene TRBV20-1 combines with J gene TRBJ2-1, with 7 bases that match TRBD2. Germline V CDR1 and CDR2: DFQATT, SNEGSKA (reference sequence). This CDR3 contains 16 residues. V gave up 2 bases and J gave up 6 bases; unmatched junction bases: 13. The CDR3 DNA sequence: TGCAGTGCTAGAAGGGGAACTAGCGCCTGGGGCAATGAGCAGTTCTTC. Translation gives CSARRGTSAWGNEQFF.

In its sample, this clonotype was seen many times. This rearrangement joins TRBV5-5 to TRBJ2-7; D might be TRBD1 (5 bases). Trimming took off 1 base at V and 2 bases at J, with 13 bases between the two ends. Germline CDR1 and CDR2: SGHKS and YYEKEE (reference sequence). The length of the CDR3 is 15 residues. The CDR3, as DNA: TGTGCCAGCAGCTTGACCAGGGCTTCAGCCTACGAGCAGTACTTC. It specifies CASSLTRASAYEQYF.